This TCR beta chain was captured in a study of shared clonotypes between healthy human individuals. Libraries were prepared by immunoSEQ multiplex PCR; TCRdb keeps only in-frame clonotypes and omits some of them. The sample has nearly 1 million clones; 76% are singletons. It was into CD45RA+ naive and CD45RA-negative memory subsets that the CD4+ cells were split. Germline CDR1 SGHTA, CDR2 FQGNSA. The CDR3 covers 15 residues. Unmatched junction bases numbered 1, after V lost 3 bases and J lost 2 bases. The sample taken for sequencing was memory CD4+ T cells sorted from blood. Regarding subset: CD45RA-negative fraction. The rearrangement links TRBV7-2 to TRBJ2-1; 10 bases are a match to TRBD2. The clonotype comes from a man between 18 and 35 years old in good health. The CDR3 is CASSFSGGTYNEQFF. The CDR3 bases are TGTGCCAGCAGCTTTAGCGGGGGGACCTACAATGAGCAGTTCTTC.